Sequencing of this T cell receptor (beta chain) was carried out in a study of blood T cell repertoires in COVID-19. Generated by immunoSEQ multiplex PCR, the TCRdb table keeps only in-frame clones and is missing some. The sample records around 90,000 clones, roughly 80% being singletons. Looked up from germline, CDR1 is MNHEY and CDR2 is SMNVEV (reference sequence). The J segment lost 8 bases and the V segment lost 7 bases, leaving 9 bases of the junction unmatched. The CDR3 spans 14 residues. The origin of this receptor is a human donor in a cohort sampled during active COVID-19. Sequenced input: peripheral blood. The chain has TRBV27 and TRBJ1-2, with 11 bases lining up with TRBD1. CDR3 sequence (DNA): TGTGCCAGCACCAATTCCGGGACAGGGGGAGGCTACACCTTC. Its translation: CASTNSGTGGGYTF.